This T cell receptor (beta chain) was obtained from a study of blood T cell repertoires in COVID-19. Study details: Acute and convalescent COVID-19 samples came from the United States, Italy and Spain.

Clones were read by immunoSEQ multiplex PCR, and TCRdb kept only the in-frame ones, dropping some. This table has some 200,000 clones, 70% to 90% appearing once. Per the germline V gene, CDR1 is SGDLS and CDR2 is YYNGEE. V shed 3 bases, J shed 0 bases, and the junction held 4 bases outside the gene matches. This CDR3 has 15 residues. Sequenced material: peripheral blood. The rearrangement uses TRBV9 and TRBJ2-3; 7 nucleotides match TRBD1. The sequence was collected from a woman aged 18-29 years who had recovered from COVID-19. The CDR3 is CASSEPGQSTDTQYF. Here the CDR3 DNA reads TGTGCCAGCAGCGAACCGGGACAGAGCACAGATACGCAGTATTTT.